These 16 T cell receptor beta chains share one sample of origin, sequenced in a study of T cells in localized non-small cell lung cancer (dated by TCRdb to the early 2020s). The library was obtained by the immunoSEQ multiplex PCR assay. The source is immuneACCESS, and TCRdb retained only in-frame sequences with V and J called. Part of the clones is not carried over; for the studies checked, unresolved V genes explain less than half of this, and the remainder is unexplained. For this sample there are about 72,000 clones; approximately 85% appear just once. Together, the top ten hold roughly 13% of the sample. Sequencing used peripheral blood, obtained before any cancer treatment. The receptors here all came from a female donor over 55 with stage I lung adenocarcinoma.

V gene TRBV19 combines with J gene TRBJ2-6; no reliable D call. CDR1 is LNHDA, CDR2 SQIVND, per germline (reference sequence). The CDR3 has 16 amino acids. The V and J ends lost 4 bases and 0 bases respectively, with 10 bases between them. CDR3 loop: CASSKGSHSGANVLTF. The CDR3 coding sequence is TGTGCCAGTAGTAAAGGCAGCCACTCTGGGGCCAACGTCCTGACTTTC.

The DNA of the CDR3 is TGTGCCAGCACCGTTTTAGAGAACACTGAAGCTTTCTTT. Translating gives CASTVLENTEAFF. The chain combines TRBV18 with TRBJ1-1; D gene uncertain. Per germline, CDR1 KGHSH and CDR2 LQKENI. This CDR3 contains 13 residues. V was pared by 8 bases and J by 1 base, with 11 bases between.

The V and J genes are TRBV29-1 and TRBJ2-5; no reliable D call. The J call may be incorrect, as the DNA end agrees better with TRBJ2-7. The CDR3 has 12 residues. CDR1 SQVTM and CDR2 ANQGSEA come from the germline V gene. CDR3 in DNA: TGCAGCGTTTCAGGTAACTCCTACGAGCAGTACTTC. As protein: CSVSGNSYEQYF.

This chain joins TRBV6-5 and TRBJ2-5, with 10 bases aligning to TRBD2. V was clipped by 7 bases and J by 1 base; unmatched bases: 6. CDR1 and CDR2 (germline): MNHEY, SVGAGI. CDR3 length: 15 amino acids. In DNA form, the CDR3 reads TGTGCCAGCACCTTTAGCGGGGGGACCCAAGAGACCCAGTACTTC. Translating gives CASTFSGGTQETQYF.

The V call is TRBV19, the J call TRBJ1-3, with D possibly matching TRBD1 (6 bases). This CDR3 contains 15 residues. Germline V CDR1 and CDR2: LNHDA, SQIVND (reference sequence). Trimming took 9 bases from V and 1 from J, leaving 16 bases between them. CDR3 nucleotides: TGTGCCAGCGGCGGACAGAGTGAATCTGGAAACACCATATATTTT. It specifies CASGGQSESGNTIYF.

The J gene is TRBJ1-2, the V gene TRBV6-5; no reliable D call. The CDR3 sequence is 15 residues long. V lost 3 bases and J 4 bases, leaving 15 bases between the germline ends. From germline, CDR1 is MNHEY and CDR2 SVGAGI. CDR3: CASSYGSPSFYGYTF. CDR3 coding DNA: TGTGCCAGCAGTTATGGCAGTCCCTCCTTCTATGGCTACACCTTC.

This clone appeared a few times. V is TRBV5-5 and J is TRBJ1-1, with D unresolved. The length of the CDR3 is 15 residues. The germline V gene has CDR1 SGHKS and CDR2 YYEKEE (reference sequence). Trimming stripped 4 bases from V and 0 bases from J, with 13 bases between. The CDR3 DNA reads TGTGCCAGCAGCCCAACCTGGGCGGTGAACACTGAAGCTTTCTTT. Its protein product is CASSPTWAVNTEAFF.

This rearrangement joins TRBV5-1 to TRBJ1-5; D is possibly TRBD1 (5 bases). The CDR3 contains 15 residues. V lost 0 bases, J lost 1 base, and 8 bases lay in between. Germline V gene sequence: CDR1 SGHRS, CDR2 YFSETQ. The CDR3 sequence is CASSLVGDSNQPQHF. CDR3 nucleotide sequence: TGCGCCAGCAGCTTGGTTGGGGACAGCAATCAGCCCCAGCATTTT.

The chain recombines TRBV7-9 with TRBJ2-1; possibly TRBD2 for D (5 bases). CDR1 is SEHNR and CDR2 is FQNEAQ in the germline V gene (reference sequence). The CDR3 totals 14 residues. Trimming took off 5 bases at V and 10 bases at J, with 18 bases between the two ends. In DNA form, the CDR3 reads TGTGCCAGCAGCCCGGACTCGGTCTTACGGGAGCAGTTCTTC. Amino acid sequence: CASSPDSVLREQFF.

The chain links TRBV6-1 to TRBJ2-5; 10 positions agree with TRBD2. The CDR3 has 15 amino acids. Per the germline V gene, CDR1 is MNHNS and CDR2 is SASEGT. V lost 6 bases and J lost 5; bases outside the gene matches: 9. As DNA, the CDR3 is TGTGCCAGCAGCTCAAGTCTAGCGGGAGAGGAGACCCAGTACTTC. It yields the protein CASSSSLAGEETQYF.

The chain carries TRBV9 and TRBJ2-5; D may be TRBD2 (5 bases). This CDR3 region has 13 residues. Trimming shortened V by 0 bases and J by 2 bases, and 5 bases separated the two germline ends. Looked up from germline, CDR1 is SGDLS and CDR2 is YYNGEE. Here the CDR3 DNA reads TGTGCCAGCAGCGTAGCGGGGCAAGAGACCCAGTACTTC. This gives the protein CASSVAGQETQYF.

This chain connects TRBV27 to TRBJ2-5; TRBD2 agrees at 8 bases. This CDR3 spans 12 amino acids. J lost 5 bases, V lost 10 bases, and 6 bases had no gene match. In germline, CDR1 is MNHEY, CDR2 SMNVEV (reference sequence). For the CDR3, the DNA is TGTGCCACCCGGGGGGGGCCCGAGACCCAGTACTTC. It encodes CATRGGPETQYF.

Notes on this clone: Other DNA variants within this sample encode the same CDR3. V and J are TRBV27 and TRBJ2-7; 8 bases map to TRBD2. Losses at the gene ends were 3 bases for V and 2 bases for J; bases not matched to a gene: 6. The CDR3 contains 15 residues. Germline CDR1 is MNHEY and CDR2 is SMNVEV (reference sequence). The CDR3 sequence is CASSFKGLGAYEQYF. The CDR3 DNA sequence: TGTGCCAGCAGTTTTAAGGGACTAGGGGCCTACGAGCAGTACTTC.

J is TRBJ2-7 and V is TRBV18; the D is unclear. The V end lost 1 base, the J end lost 3 bases, and 10 bases lay between the germline ends. Germline CDR1 is KGHSH and CDR2 is LQKENI. This CDR3 contains 14 residues. CDR3 sequence (DNA): TGTGCCAGCTCACCACGAATTTTAGGCTACGAGCAGTACTTC. It yields the protein CASSPRILGYEQYF. The full variable domain, in which reference TRBV18 and TRBJ2-7 provide the parts outside the CDR3, is NAGVMQNPRHLVRRRGQEARLRCSPMKGHSHVYWYRQLPEEGLKFMVYLQKENIIDESGMPKERFSAEFPKEGPSILRIQQVVRGDSAAYFCASSPRILGYEQYFGPGTRLTVT.

The J gene is TRBJ1-5, the V gene TRBV28; 9 bases are shared with TRBD1. Trimming cost V 8 bases and J 3 bases; bases outside gene matches: 11. CDR3 length equals 16 residues. CDR1 is MDHEN, CDR2 SYDVKM, per germline. The CDR3 DNA sequence: TGTGCCAGCGACCCCCAGGGGACAGGGAACAATCAGCCCCAGCATTTT. Translating gives CASDPQGTGNNQPQHF.

This sequence joins TRBV5-1 and TRBJ1-1; D is unresolved. The ends were cut back, 0 bases at V and 1 base at J, with 7 bases in the middle. CDR1 is SGHRS and CDR2 is YFSETQ in the germline V gene. The CDR3 length is 14 residues. The CDR3 reads CASSLAMENTEAFF. The CDR3, as DNA: TGCGCCAGCAGCTTGGCCATGGAGAACACTGAAGCTTTCTTT.